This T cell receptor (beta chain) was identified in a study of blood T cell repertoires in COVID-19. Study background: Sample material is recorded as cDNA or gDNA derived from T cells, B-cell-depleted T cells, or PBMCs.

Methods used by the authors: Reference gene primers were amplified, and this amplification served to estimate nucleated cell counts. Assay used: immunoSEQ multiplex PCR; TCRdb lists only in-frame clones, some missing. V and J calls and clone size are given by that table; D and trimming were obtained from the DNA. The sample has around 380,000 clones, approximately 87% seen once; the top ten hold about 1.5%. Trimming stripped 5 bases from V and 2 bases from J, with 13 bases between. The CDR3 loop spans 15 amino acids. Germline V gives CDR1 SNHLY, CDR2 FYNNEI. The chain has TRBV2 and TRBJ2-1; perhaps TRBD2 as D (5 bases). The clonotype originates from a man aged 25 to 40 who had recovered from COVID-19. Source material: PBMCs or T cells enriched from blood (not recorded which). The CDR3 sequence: CASSNQGLTYNEQFF. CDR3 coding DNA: TGTGCCAGCAGTAACCAAGGACTGACCTACAATGAGCAGTTCTTC.